A single sample is the source of the 4 T cell receptor beta chains below, sequenced in a study of blood T cell repertoires in COVID-19. Clones were sequenced by immunoSEQ multiplex PCR, and TCRdb holds only the in-frame ones, with some missing. Among 300,000 to 450,000 clones, around nine tenths were seen once, and the ten largest hold approximately 2.9%. The sample taken for sequencing was peripheral blood. Source of these receptors: a human donor in a cohort sampled during active COVID-19.

V is TRBV10-3 and J is TRBJ1-2; D is perhaps TRBD1 (5 bases). CDR3 size: 16 residues. CDR1 and CDR2 (germline): ENHRY, SYGVKD. The V end was cut by 3 bases, the J end by 2 bases, with 16 bases between. DNA of the CDR3: TGTGCCATCAGTGATCCTCTGGCAGGGCTGAACTATGGCTACACCTTC. It encodes CAISDPLAGLNYGYTF.

The chain couples TRBV4-1 to TRBJ2-7; D perhaps matches TRBD1 (5 bases). The V and J ends lost 4 bases and 4 bases respectively, with 11 bases between them. CDR1 is MGHRA and CDR2 is YSYEKL in the germline V gene. The CDR3 loop spans 13 amino acids. Here the CDR3 reads CASSREQVYEQYF. CDR3 coding DNA: TGCGCCAGCAGCCGAGAACAGGTATACGAGCAGTACTTC.

The V and J genes are TRBV29-1 and TRBJ1-2, with D possibly being TRBD1 (6 bases). CDR3 length: 12 amino acids. CDR1 is SQVTM, CDR2 ANQGSEA, per germline. Trimming took off 6 bases at V and 3 bases at J, with 11 bases between the two ends. The CDR3 DNA reads as TGCAGCGTCCGCCAGGGGTACTATGGCTACACCTTC. This codes for CSVRQGYYGYTF.

The rearrangement joins TRBV28 to TRBJ1-2; 7 bases match TRBD1. Germline V gene data show CDR1 as MDHEN and CDR2 as SYDVKM. CDR3 length: 16 amino acids. With 5 bases clipped from V and 0 bases from J, the junction kept 9 bases outside the gene matches. In DNA, the CDR3 is TGTGCCAGCAGTCTCACCCCAGGGGGAGCTAACTATGGCTACACCTTC. It encodes CASSLTPGGANYGYTF.